The 16 T cell receptor beta chains reported below all come from one sample, sequenced in a study of beta chain features in type 1 diabetes. Study results and limitations: Moderately but significantly shorter TCRB CDR3s were found in Type 1 diabetes patients in all four CD4+ subsets.

The whole isolated RNA underwent reverse transcription, so sequencing captured expressed TCRB transcripts. The method was immunoSEQ multiplex PCR; TCRdb's version includes in-frame clones alone and lacks a portion of them. The sample carries almost 350,000 clones, around 9% recorded once. Their recognized antigens are unknown. Sequenced material: central memory CD4+ T cells from blood. The receptors originated from a man between 25 and 39 years old with type 1 diabetes.

V and J are TRBV11-2 and TRBJ2-7; no clear D. CDR1 and CDR2 from the germline V gene are SGHAT and FQNNGV. The CDR3 loop spans 13 amino acids. V was clipped by 5 bases and J by 3 bases, with 11 bases between them. CDR3 region: CASSTHTSYEQYF. The CDR3 region has the DNA TGTGCCAGCAGCACTCATACAAGCTACGAGCAGTACTTC.

In its sample, this clone was seen many times. This chain joins TRBV10-1 and TRBJ1-5, with 9 bases fitting TRBD1. Per germline, CDR1 WNHNN and CDR2 SYGVQD (reference sequence). The V gene end was trimmed by 7 bases and the J gene end by 2 bases; junction bases not matched to a gene: 12. The length of the CDR3 is 17 residues. Written as DNA, the CDR3 is TGCGCCAGCATTAAAATCAACAGGGGGCCGGGCAATCAGCCCCAGCATTTT. Its translation is CASIKINRGPGNQPQHF.

Regarding this clone: Additional DNA sequences in this sample encode the identical CDR3. The chain is built from TRBV4-3 and TRBJ2-3, with 7 bases matching TRBD2. With V trimmed by 0 bases and J by 3 bases, 3 bases remained unmatched. This CDR3 has 15 amino acids. In germline, CDR1 is LGHNA, CDR2 YSLEER. In DNA form, the CDR3 reads TGCGCCAGCAGCCAAGAAGGGCGGGGGACAGATACGCAGTATTTT. It is translated as CASSQEGRGTDTQYF.

This chain connects TRBV9 to TRBJ2-7, with D perhaps TRBD1 (6 bases). This CDR3 region has 14 residues. Germline V gene lookup returns CDR1 SGDLS and CDR2 YYNGEE. V lost 0 bases, J lost 7 bases, and 14 bases lay in between. Here the CDR3 reads CASSVAPGAGEQYF. The CDR3 DNA is TGTGCCAGCAGCGTAGCCCCAGGGGCTGGTGAGCAGTACTTC.

This clone was detected a few times. V gene TRBV5-1 combines with J gene TRBJ2-4; D uncertain. This CDR3 region has 15 residues. CDR1 SGHRS and CDR2 YFSETQ come from the germline V gene. The ends were cut back, 4 bases at V and 6 bases at J, with 17 bases in the middle. The CDR3 sequence is CASSPREARGNIQYF. The CDR3 DNA follows: TGCGCCAGCAGCCCTAGAGAGGCGCGAGGAAACATTCAGTACTTC.

This clone occurred many times. The chain is built from TRBV5-8 and TRBJ1-6; maybe TRBD1 (6 bases). V was clipped by 2 bases and J by 7 bases, with 10 bases between them. The CDR3 length is 14 residues. Germline V lookup: CDR1 SGHTS, CDR2 YDEGEE. CDR3 in amino acids: CASSFTQGNSPLHF. The DNA of the CDR3 is TGTGCCAGCAGCTTTACACAGGGAAATTCACCCCTCCACTTT.

This clone showed up just a few times. CDR3 region: CASSLSINTGELFF. Written as DNA, the CDR3 is TGCGCCAGCAGCCTCTCGATCAACACCGGGGAGCTGTTTTTT. The chain is built from TRBV5-1 and TRBJ2-2; no firm D call. From germline, CDR1 is SGHRS and CDR2 YFSETQ. Trimming removed 4 bases at V and 2 bases at J, with 9 bases between. CDR3 size: 14 residues.

This chain links TRBV7-8 with TRBJ1-2; TRBD1 agrees at 12 bases. V gave up 5 bases and J gave up 7 bases; unmatched junction bases: 11. The CDR3 covers 16 residues. Germline CDR1 is SGHVS and CDR2 is FQNEAQ. CDR3 region: CASSPPGTGGLGGYTF. The CDR3 coding sequence is TGTGCCAGCAGCCCCCCCGGGACAGGGGGCCTTGGTGGCTACACCTTC.

There are a few counts of this clone. The CDR3 loop reads CASSPRDRDNSPLHF. CDR3 sequence (DNA): TGTGCCAGCAGCCCCCGGGACAGAGATAATTCACCCCTCCACTTT. The chain is built from TRBV13 and TRBJ1-6; 7 positions match TRBD1. Looked up from germline, CDR1 is PRHDT and CDR2 is FYEKMQ (reference sequence). The CDR3 runs 15 residues. V shed 5 bases, J shed 5 bases, and the junction held 6 bases outside the gene matches.

This clone appeared many times. The same CDR3 is also encoded by other DNA sequences in this sample. The gene calls are TRBV7-2 and TRBJ2-7; D unresolved. Trimming removed 2 bases at V and 3 bases at J, with 2 bases between. The CDR3 sequence is 11 residues long. Germline CDR1 SGHTA, CDR2 FQGNSA. CDR3 sequence reads: CASSLSYEQYF. As DNA, the CDR3 is TGTGCCAGCAGCTTAAGCTACGAGCAGTACTTC. The full variable domain, with the rest looked up from reference TRBV7-2 and TRBJ2-7, is GAGVSQSPSNKVTEKGKDVELRCDPISGHTALYWYRQSLGQGLEFLIYFQGNSAPDKSGLPSDRFSAERTGGSVSTLTIQRTQQEDSAVYLCASSLSYEQYFGPGTRLTVT.

V is TRBV7-9 and J is TRBJ2-7, with a weak D call TRBD1 (7 bases). CDR3 length equals 16 residues. Germline values: CDR1 SEHNR, CDR2 FQNEAQ (reference sequence). V was pared by 0 bases and J by 5 bases, with 17 bases between. CDR3 DNA sequence: TGTGCCAGCAGCTTAGCGACGGCAGGGGGGTCCCACGAGCAGTACTTC. Translating gives CASSLATAGGSHEQYF.

This clone occurred a few times. The chain links TRBV9 to TRBJ2-1; D might be TRBD2 (5 bases). CDR1 and CDR2 (germline): SGDLS, YYNGEE. The CDR3 runs 14 residues. The V end lost 0 bases, the J end lost 6 bases, and 10 bases lay between the germline ends. Written as DNA, the CDR3 is TGTGCCAGCAGCGTAGCACCGGACTTCAATGAGCAGTTCTTC. It codes for CASSVAPDFNEQFF.

This clone was counted at least ten times. Written as DNA, the CDR3 is TGCAGCGTTGAAGATTTCAGGGGACCTATGAACACTGAAGCTTTCTTT. It encodes CSVEDFRGPMNTEAFF. V usage is TRBV29-1 and J usage is TRBJ1-1; D perhaps matches TRBD1 (6 bases). Germline V gene lookup returns CDR1 SQVTM and CDR2 ANQGSEA. The CDR3 sequence is 16 residues long. The V gene lost 0 bases and the J gene lost 0 bases, with 14 bases spanning the gap. The full variable domain, in which reference TRBV29-1 and TRBJ1-1 provide the parts outside the CDR3, is SAVISQKPSRDICQRGTSLTIQCQVDSQVTMMFWYRQQPGQSLTLIATANQGSEATYESGFVIDKFPISRPNLTFSTLTVSNMSPEDSSIYLCSVEDFRGPMNTEAFFGQGTRLTVV.

This clone was detected only a few times. The chain links TRBV5-1 to TRBJ2-3, with TRBD1 identical over 7 bases. The CDR3 is made up of 15 amino acids. The J segment lost 2 bases and the V segment lost 0 bases, leaving 3 bases of the junction unmatched. The germline gives CDR1 SGHRS, CDR2 YFSETQ. CDR3 sequence: CASSLGQGPTDTQYF. DNA for the CDR3: TGCGCCAGCAGCTTGGGACAGGGCCCCACAGATACGCAGTATTTT.

This clone was picked up a small number of times. The chain carries TRBV7-2 and TRBJ2-5; D unclear. The CDR3 consists of 12 residues. Trimming pared 5 bases from V and 9 bases from J, leaving 13 bases between. Germline V gene lookup returns CDR1 SGHTA and CDR2 FQGNSA. The CDR3 region has the DNA TGTGCCAGCAGCACCTTGCCCGAGCCCCAGTACTTC. It specifies CASSTLPEPQYF.

The chain recombines TRBV7-8 with TRBJ1-6; weak D call: TRBD1 (5 bases). V dropped 2 bases and J dropped 7 bases, with 15 bases sitting between them. Germline loops: CDR1 SGHVS, CDR2 FQNEAQ. This CDR3 spans 16 amino acids. CDR3 sequence (DNA): TGTGCCAGCAGCTTATTGATGGGGTGGGGGAATTCACCCCTCCACTTT. It translates to CASSLLMGWGNSPLHF.